Below, 19 T cell receptor beta chains from the same sample are listed, as sequenced in a study of cytomegalovirus exposure and HLA in healthy donors. Primers for the PCR totalled 60 Vbeta and 13 Jbeta. Libraries were prepared by immunoSEQ multiplex PCR; TCRdb keeps only in-frame clonotypes and omits some of them. This table has 95,000 to 100,000 clones, about 70% appearing once. Specimen: PBMCs. All receptors come from a human donor in good health.

This clone was counted only a few times. The V call is TRBV18, the J call TRBJ2-7; TRBD2 aligns across 9 bases. V lost 2 bases to trimming and J lost 2 bases; unmatched junction nucleotides: 7. CDR1 and CDR2 from the germline V gene are KGHSH and LQKENI. The CDR3 loop spans 16 amino acids. The CDR3 region is CASSPGGSGGTYEQYF. The CDR3 DNA is TGTGCCAGCTCACCAGGAGGTAGCGGGGGAACCTACGAGCAGTACTTC. The full variable domain, with the rest looked up from reference TRBV18 and TRBJ2-7, is NAGVMQNPRHLVRRRGQEARLRCSPMKGHSHVYWYRQLPEEGLKFMVYLQKENIIDESGMPKERFSAEFPKEGPSILRIQQVVRGDSAAYFCASSPGGSGGTYEQYFGPGTRLTVT.

The V and J genes are TRBV7-6 and TRBJ1-2; no clear D. This CDR3 comprises 13 residues. Trimming cost V 2 bases and J 0 bases, with 4 bases left between them. Germline V CDR1 and CDR2: SGHVS, FNYEAQ. The CDR3 coding sequence is TGTGCCAGCAGCTTATCATCTAACTATGGCTACACCTTC. Translated, it gives CASSLSSNYGYTF.

The V call is TRBV2, the J call TRBJ2-7; D is possibly TRBD1 (6 bases). Germline CDR1 SNHLY, CDR2 FYNNEI. CDR3 length equals 14 residues. V shed 6 bases and J shed 2 bases, with 14 bases lying between them. This CDR3 is CASRLGTTAYEQYF. The CDR3, as DNA: TGTGCCAGCAGACTAGGGACAACGGCCTACGAGCAGTACTTC.

The chain has TRBV19 and TRBJ2-3; 8 bases are a match to TRBD2. CDR1 is LNHDA, CDR2 SQIVND, per germline (reference sequence). The V gene end was trimmed by 4 bases and the J gene end by 3 bases; junction bases not matched to a gene: 6. The CDR3 consists of 15 residues. The CDR3 DNA is TGTGCCAGTAGTACCGGACTAGCAAAAACAGATACGCAGTATTTT. Residues: CASSTGLAKTDTQYF.

The chain couples TRBV7-9 to TRBJ1-6, with D possibly matching TRBD1 (6 bases). The germline V and J ends were trimmed by 4 bases and 8 bases, with 9 bases remaining between them. CDR1 is SEHNR, CDR2 FQNEAQ, per germline (reference sequence). The CDR3 length is 13 residues. CDR3 sequence: CASSSQGDSPLHF. The CDR3 DNA reads TGTGCCAGCAGCTCACAGGGTGATTCACCCCTCCACTTT.

The rearrangement joins TRBV23-1 to TRBJ1-2; 9 bases fit TRBD1. TRBV23-1 is classed as an ORF, of uncertain function. The CDR3 is 15 amino acids. J gave up 4 bases and V 7 bases, and 10 bases lay outside the gene matches. CDR3 protein: CASIKPWDRVYGYTF. The CDR3 DNA reads TGCGCCAGCATTAAACCCTGGGACAGGGTCTATGGCTACACCTTC.

V is TRBV5-6 and J is TRBJ2-5; the D gene is possibly TRBD2 (6 bases). This CDR3 is 15 amino acids long. The ends were cut back, 1 base at V and 5 bases at J, with 15 bases in the middle. Germline V gene sequence: CDR1 SGHDT, CDR2 YYEEEE. The CDR3 sequence is CASSLFNPGGETQYF. CDR3 bases: TGTGCCAGCAGCTTGTTTAACCCCGGAGGGGAGACCCAGTACTTC.

The chain has TRBV28 and TRBJ1-1; D might be TRBD1 (5 bases). The CDR3 is 11 residues long. The V gene lost 10 bases and the J gene lost 5 bases, with 11 bases spanning the gap. CDR1 MDHEN and CDR2 SYDVKM come from the germline V gene. CDR3 sequence: CAIGGGTEAFF. The CDR3 DNA reads as TGTGCCATTGGGGGAGGGACTGAAGCTTTCTTT.

This clone turned up a few times. V is TRBV6-6 and J is TRBJ1-1; 7 bases align to TRBD1. Germline V CDR1 and CDR2: MNHNY, SVGAGI (reference sequence). CDR3 size: 14 residues. The trim removed 9 bases at V and 3 bases at J, leaving 10 bases unmatched. This CDR3 is CASGRGTADTEAFF. DNA of the CDR3: TGTGCCAGTGGCCGCGGGACAGCAGACACTGAAGCTTTCTTT.

This clone was observed a few times. The V and J genes are TRBV6-6 and TRBJ2-7, with D possibly being TRBD1 (6 bases). CDR1 is MNHNY and CDR2 is SVGAGI in the germline V gene (reference sequence). The CDR3 is 14 amino acids. Trimming removed 2 bases from V and 6 bases from J, with 14 bases in between. The CDR3 nucleotides are TGTGCCAGCAGTTACCGCTCAGGGGATAGCGAGCAGTACTTC. It specifies CASSYRSGDSEQYF.

The rearrangement links TRBV10-3 to TRBJ1-1, with TRBD1 matching over 9 bases. V was clipped by 3 bases and J by 4 bases; unmatched bases: 6. Germline V gives CDR1 ENHRY, CDR2 SYGVKD. CDR3 length: 15 amino acids. CDR3 sequence reads: CAISDQDRGGTEAFF. CDR3 nucleotides: TGTGCCATCAGTGACCAGGACAGGGGAGGCACTGAAGCTTTCTTT.

The gene calls are TRBV5-4 and TRBJ2-5; TRBD2 might be the D (6 bases). TRBJ2-7 explains the end of the DNA better; the J call may be wrong. The CDR3 is 15 amino acids. CDR1 is SGHNT, CDR2 YYREEE, per germline (reference sequence). The CDR3 loop reads CASSLAGGTSYEQYF. CDR3 nucleotides: TGTGCCAGCAGCTTGGCCGGCGGGACCTCCTACGAGCAGTACTTC.

The chain has TRBV7-8 and TRBJ1-2; tentative D call: TRBD1 (6 bases). The germline gives CDR1 SGHVS, CDR2 FQNEAQ. V shed 5 bases and J shed 8 bases, with 15 bases lying between them. The CDR3 is 13 amino acids. The DNA for the CDR3 is TGTGCCAGCAGCCCGGGGGGGCTAGGAGGCTACACCTTC. Translation gives CASSPGGLGGYTF. The whole variable domain, filled in from reference TRBV7-8 and TRBJ1-2, reads GAGVSQSPRYKVAKRGQDVALRCDPISGHVSLFWYQQALGQGPEFLTYFQNEAQLDKSGLPSDRFFAERPEGSVSTLKIQRTQQEDSAVYLCASSPGGLGGYTFGSGTRLTVV.

This chain links TRBV6-1 with TRBJ2-7, with 7 bases lining up with TRBD2. V lost 4 bases and J lost 5; bases outside the gene matches: 5. CDR3 length equals 13 residues. Germline-derived CDR1 and CDR2 are MNHNS and SASEGT. CDR3 in amino acids: CASSARGRDEQYF. The CDR3 DNA reads TGTGCCAGCAGTGCTCGGGGGAGGGACGAGCAGTACTTC.

J is TRBJ2-4 and V is TRBV13; a weak D match, TRBD1 (5 bases). Germline V gene sequence: CDR1 PRHDT, CDR2 FYEKMQ (reference sequence). V lost 0 bases, J lost 4 bases, and 7 bases lay in between. The length of the CDR3 is 14 residues. The DNA of the CDR3 is TGTGCCAGCAGCTTAGGGACAGCGAAAAACATTCAGTACTTC. Encoded protein: CASSLGTAKNIQYF.

This rearrangement joins TRBV2 to TRBJ1-1; D is possibly TRBD1 (5 bases). This CDR3 spans 13 amino acids. Trimming pared 2 bases from V and 5 bases from J, leaving 9 bases between. Germline-derived CDR1 and CDR2 are SNHLY and FYNNEI. In nucleotides, the CDR3 is TGTGCCAGCAGTGAAAGGGGTCGGACTGAAGCTTTCTTT. This gives the protein CASSERGRTEAFF.

This clone occurred once. This chain joins TRBV18 and TRBJ2-2, with D maybe TRBD2 (5 bases). Germline V CDR1 and CDR2: KGHSH, LQKENI. CDR3 length equals 16 residues. The V end lost 2 bases, the J end lost 5 bases, and 15 bases lay between the germline ends. This chain's CDR3 is CASSPSGPGVTGELFF. The DNA of the CDR3 is TGTGCCAGCTCACCATCCGGGCCCGGGGTTACCGGGGAGCTGTTTTTT.

The chain uses TRBV6-1 and TRBJ2-7; 9 bases are a match to TRBD2. The CDR3 has 15 amino acids. CDR1 MNHNS and CDR2 SASEGT come from the germline V gene. Trimming cost V 6 bases and J 2 bases; bases outside gene matches: 8. The CDR3 region is CASRPDSGSTYEQYF. CDR3 DNA sequence: TGTGCCAGCAGACCCGATAGCGGGAGTACCTACGAGCAGTACTTC.

The chain combines TRBV30 with TRBJ2-1, with D perhaps matching TRBD2 (5 bases). This CDR3 has 15 amino acids. The germline V gene has CDR1 GTSNPN and CDR2 SVGIG (reference sequence). V shed 0 bases and J shed 2 bases, with 11 bases lying between them. CDR3: CAWSVTSGAYNEQFF. Here the CDR3 DNA reads TGTGCCTGGAGTGTAACCAGCGGAGCCTACAATGAGCAGTTCTTC.